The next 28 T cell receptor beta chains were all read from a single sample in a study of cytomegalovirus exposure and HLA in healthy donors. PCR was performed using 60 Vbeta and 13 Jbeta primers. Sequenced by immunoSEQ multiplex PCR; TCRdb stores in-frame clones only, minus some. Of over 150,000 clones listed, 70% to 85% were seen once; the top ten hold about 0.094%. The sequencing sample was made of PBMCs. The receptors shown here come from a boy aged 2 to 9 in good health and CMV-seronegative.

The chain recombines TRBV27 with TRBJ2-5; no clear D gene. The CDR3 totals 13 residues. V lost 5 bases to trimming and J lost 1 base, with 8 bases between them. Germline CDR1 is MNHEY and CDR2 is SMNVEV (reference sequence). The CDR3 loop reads CASSKTPQETQYF. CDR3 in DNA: TGTGCCAGCAGTAAGACTCCCCAAGAGACCCAGTACTTC.

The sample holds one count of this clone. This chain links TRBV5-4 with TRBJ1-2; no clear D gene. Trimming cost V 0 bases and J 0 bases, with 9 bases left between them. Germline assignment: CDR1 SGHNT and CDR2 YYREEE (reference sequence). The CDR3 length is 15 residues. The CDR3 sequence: CASSLDSRSNYGYTF. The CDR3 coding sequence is TGTGCCAGCAGCTTGGACAGCCGGTCTAACTATGGCTACACCTTC.

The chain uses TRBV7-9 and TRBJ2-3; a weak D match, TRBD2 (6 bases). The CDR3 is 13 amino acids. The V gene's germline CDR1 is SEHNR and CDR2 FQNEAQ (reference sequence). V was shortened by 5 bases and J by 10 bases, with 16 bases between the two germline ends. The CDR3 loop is CASSGMGLQAQYF. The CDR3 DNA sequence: TGTGCCAGCAGCGGAATGGGACTCCAGGCGCAGTATTTT.

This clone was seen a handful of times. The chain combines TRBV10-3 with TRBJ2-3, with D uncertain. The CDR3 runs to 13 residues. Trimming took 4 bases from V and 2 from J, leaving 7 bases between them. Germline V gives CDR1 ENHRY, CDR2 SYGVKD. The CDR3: CAISVLVTDTQYF. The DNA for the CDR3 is TGTGCCATCAGTGTACTGGTCACAGATACGCAGTATTTT.

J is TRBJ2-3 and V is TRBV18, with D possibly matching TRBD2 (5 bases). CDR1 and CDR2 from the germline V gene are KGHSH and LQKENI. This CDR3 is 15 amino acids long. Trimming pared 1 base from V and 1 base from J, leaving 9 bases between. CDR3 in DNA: TGTGCCAGCTCACCACGGAGGTCCCGCACAGATACGCAGTATTTT. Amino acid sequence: CASSPRRSRTDTQYF.

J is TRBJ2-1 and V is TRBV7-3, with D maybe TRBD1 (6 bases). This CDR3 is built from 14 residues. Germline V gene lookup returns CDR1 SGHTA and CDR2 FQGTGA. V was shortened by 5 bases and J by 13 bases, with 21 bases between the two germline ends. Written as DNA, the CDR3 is TGTGCCAGCAGCCCCCAGGCGTCAGAACAGGGACAGTTCTTC. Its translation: CASSPQASEQGQFF.

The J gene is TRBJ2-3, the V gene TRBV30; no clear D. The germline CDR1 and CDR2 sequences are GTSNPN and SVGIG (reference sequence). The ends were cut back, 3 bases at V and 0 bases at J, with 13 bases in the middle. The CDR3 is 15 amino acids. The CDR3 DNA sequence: TGTGCCTGGAGCCTAGATACCTCTAGCACAGATACGCAGTATTTT. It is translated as CAWSLDTSSTDTQYF.

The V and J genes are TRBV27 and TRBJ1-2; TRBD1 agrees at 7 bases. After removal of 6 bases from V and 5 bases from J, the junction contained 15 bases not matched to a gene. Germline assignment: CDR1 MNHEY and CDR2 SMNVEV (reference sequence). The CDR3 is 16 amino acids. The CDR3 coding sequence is TGTGCCAGCAGAGCCGACTGGACCGGACAGGTTTATGGCTACACCTTC. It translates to CASRADWTGQVYGYTF.

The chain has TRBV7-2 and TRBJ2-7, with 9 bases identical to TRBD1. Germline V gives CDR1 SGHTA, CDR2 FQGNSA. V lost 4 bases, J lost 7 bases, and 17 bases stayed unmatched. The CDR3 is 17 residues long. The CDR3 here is CASSSPLQGAVIGEQYF. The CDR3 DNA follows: TGTGCCAGCAGCTCCCCCCTACAGGGGGCCGTTATTGGGGAGCAGTACTTC.

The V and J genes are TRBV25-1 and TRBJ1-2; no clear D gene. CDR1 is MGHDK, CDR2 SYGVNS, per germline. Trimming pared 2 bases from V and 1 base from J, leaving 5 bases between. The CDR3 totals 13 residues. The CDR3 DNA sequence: TGTGCCAGCAGTGAACGGGGTAACTATGGCTACACCTTC. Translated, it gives CASSERGNYGYTF.

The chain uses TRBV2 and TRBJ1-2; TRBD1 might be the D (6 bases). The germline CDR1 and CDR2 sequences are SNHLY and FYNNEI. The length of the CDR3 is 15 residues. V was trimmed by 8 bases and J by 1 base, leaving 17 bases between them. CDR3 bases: TGTGCCAGCTCCCTGGGCAGGGGTATTAACTATGGCTACACCTTC. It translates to CASSLGRGINYGYTF.

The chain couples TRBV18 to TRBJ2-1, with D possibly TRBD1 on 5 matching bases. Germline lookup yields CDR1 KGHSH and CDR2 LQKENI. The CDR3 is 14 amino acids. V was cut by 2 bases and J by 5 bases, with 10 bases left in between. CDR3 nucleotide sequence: TGTGCCAGCTCACCAGGTCTAGGGGACAATGAGCAGTTCTTC. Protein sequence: CASSPGLGDNEQFF. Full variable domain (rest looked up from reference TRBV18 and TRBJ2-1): NAGVMQNPRHLVRRRGQEARLRCSPMKGHSHVYWYRQLPEEGLKFMVYLQKENIIDESGMPKERFSAEFPKEGPSILRIQQVVRGDSAAYFCASSPGLGDNEQFFGPGTRLTVL.

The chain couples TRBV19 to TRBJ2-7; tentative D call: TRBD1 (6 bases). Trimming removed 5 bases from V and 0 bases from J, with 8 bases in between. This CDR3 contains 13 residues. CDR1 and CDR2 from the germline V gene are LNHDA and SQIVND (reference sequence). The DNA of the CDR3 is TGTGCCAGTAGTCAGGGGAGCTCCTACGAGCAGTACTTC. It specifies CASSQGSSYEQYF.

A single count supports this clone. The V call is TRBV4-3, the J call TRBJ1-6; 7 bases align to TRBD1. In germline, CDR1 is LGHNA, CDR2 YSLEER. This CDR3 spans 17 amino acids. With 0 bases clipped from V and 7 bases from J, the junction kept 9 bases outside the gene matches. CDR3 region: CASSQDGVQGVNSPLHF. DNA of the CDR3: TGCGCCAGCAGCCAAGATGGGGTCCAGGGGGTAAATTCACCCCTCCACTTT.

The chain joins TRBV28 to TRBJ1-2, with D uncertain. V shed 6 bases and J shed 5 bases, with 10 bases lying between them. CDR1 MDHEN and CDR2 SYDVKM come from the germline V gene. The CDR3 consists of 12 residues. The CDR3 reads CASSPSMYGYTF. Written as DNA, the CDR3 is TGTGCCAGCAGCCCCAGTATGTATGGCTACACCTTC.

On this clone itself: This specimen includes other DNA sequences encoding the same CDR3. CDR3 DNA: TGTGCCAGCAGGAGGGGACAACTGAACACTGAAGCTTTCTTT. Its translation is CASRRGQLNTEAFF. The chain couples TRBV6-6 to TRBJ1-1; perhaps TRBD1 as D (6 bases). The CDR3 runs 14 residues. Between the trimmed V and J ends, which lost 6 bases and 0 bases, there was a span of 11 bases. Germline assignment: CDR1 MNHNY and CDR2 SVGAGI (reference sequence).

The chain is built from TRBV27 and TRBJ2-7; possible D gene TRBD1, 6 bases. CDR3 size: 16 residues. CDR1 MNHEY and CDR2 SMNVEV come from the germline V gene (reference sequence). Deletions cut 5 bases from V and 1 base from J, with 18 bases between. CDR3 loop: CASSPDHRVWSYEQYF. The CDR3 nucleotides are TGTGCCAGCAGTCCCGACCACAGGGTTTGGTCCTACGAGCAGTACTTC.

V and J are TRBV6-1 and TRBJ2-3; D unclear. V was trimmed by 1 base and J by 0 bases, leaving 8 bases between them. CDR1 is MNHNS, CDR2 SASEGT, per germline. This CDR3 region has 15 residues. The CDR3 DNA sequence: TGTGCCAGCAGTGAAGGCTGGGCTAGCACAGATACGCAGTATTTT. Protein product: CASSEGWASTDTQYF.

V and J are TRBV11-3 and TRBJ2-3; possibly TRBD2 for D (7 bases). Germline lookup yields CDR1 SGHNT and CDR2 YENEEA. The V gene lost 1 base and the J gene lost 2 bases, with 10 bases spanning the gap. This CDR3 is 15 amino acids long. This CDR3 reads CASSLGGGPTDTQYF. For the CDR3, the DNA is TGTGCCAGCAGCTTAGGCGGGGGCCCCACAGATACGCAGTATTTT.

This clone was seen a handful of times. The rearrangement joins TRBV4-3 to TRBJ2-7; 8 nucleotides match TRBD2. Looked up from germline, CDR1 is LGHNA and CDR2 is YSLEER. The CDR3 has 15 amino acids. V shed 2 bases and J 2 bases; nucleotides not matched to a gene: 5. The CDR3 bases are TGCGCCAGCAGCCAAATCCGGGGGGGCCCCTACGAGCAGTACTTC. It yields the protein CASSQIRGGPYEQYF.

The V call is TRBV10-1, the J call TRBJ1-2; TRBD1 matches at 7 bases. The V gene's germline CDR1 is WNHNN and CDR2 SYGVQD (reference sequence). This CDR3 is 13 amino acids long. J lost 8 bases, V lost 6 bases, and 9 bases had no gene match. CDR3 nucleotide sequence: TGCGCCAGCAGCCACAGGGGTTGGAAGGGCTACACCTTC. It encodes CASSHRGWKGYTF.

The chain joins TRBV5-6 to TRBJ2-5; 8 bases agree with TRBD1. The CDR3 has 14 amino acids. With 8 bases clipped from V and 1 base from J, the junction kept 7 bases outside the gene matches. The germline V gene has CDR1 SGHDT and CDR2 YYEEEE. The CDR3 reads CASQITGGQETQYF. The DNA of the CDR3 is TGTGCCAGTCAGATTACAGGGGGCCAAGAGACCCAGTACTTC.

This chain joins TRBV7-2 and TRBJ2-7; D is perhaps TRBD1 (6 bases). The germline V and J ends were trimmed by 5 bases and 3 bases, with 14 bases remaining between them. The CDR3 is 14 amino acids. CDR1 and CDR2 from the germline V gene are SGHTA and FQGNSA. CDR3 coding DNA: TGTGCCAGCAGCACTACCGGACAGCGCTACGAGCAGTACTTC. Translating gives CASSTTGQRYEQYF.

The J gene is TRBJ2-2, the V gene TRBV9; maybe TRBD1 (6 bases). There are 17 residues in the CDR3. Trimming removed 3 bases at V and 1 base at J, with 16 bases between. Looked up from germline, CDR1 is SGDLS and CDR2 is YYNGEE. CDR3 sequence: CASSENRDTRNTGELFF. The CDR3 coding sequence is TGTGCCAGCAGCGAAAACCGGGACACAAGGAACACCGGGGAGCTGTTTTTT.

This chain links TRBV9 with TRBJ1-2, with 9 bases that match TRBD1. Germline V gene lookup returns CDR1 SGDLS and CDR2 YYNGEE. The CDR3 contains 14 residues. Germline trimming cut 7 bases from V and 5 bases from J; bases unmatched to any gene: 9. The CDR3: CASGEGDRVYGYTF. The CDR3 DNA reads TGTGCCAGCGGGGAAGGGGACAGGGTATATGGCTACACCTTC.

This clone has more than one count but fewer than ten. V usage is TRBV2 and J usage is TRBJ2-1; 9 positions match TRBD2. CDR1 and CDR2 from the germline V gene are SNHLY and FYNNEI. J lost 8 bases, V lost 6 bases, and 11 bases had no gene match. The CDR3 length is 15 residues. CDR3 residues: CASRPGLAGVHEQFF. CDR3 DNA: TGTGCCAGCAGGCCGGGACTAGCCGGGGTACATGAGCAGTTCTTC.

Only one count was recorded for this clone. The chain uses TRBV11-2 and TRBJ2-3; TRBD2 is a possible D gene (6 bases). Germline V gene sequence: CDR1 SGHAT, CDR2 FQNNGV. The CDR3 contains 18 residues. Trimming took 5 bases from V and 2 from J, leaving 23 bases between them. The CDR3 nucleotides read TGTGCCAGCAGCGCCTGGGGGGAGTGGGCGGCGAACACAGATACGCAGTATTTT. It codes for CASSAWGEWAANTDTQYF. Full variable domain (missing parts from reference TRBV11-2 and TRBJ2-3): EAGVAQSPRYKIIEKRQSVAFWCNPISGHATLYWYQQILGQGPKLLIQFQNNGVVDDSQLPKDRFSAERLKGVDSTLKIQPAKLEDSAVYLCASSAWGEWAANTDTQYFGPGTRLTVL.

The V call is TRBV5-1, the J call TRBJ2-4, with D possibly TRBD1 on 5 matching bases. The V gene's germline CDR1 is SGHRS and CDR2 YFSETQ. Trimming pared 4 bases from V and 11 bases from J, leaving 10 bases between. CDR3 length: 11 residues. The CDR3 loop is CASSDSKLQYF. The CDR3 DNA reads TGCGCCAGCAGCGACAGCAAACTTCAGTACTTC.